The source of this TCR beta chain is a study of control samples from healthy donors and cancer patients. This table comes from immunoSEQ multiplex PCR, and its TCRdb copy is limited to in-frame clones, with some not included. The data hold around 82,000 clones, with around 87% observed a single time. With V trimmed by 3 bases and J by 9 bases, 12 bases remained unmatched. Germline V gene sequence: CDR1 KGHSH, CDR2 LQKENI. This CDR3 is 15 amino acids long. The V call is TRBV18, the J call TRBJ1-2; 8 nucleotides align to TRBD1. The source is a man aged 50 to 60 in good health. Sequenced input: blood. In nucleotides, the CDR3 is TGTGCCAGCTCACCCGACAGGGGCGCAGTTCTCAGCTACACCTTC. It is translated as CASSPDRGAVLSYTF.